What follows are 16 T cell receptor beta chains derived from one specimen sequenced in a study of shared clonotypes between healthy human individuals. Sequenced by immunoSEQ multiplex PCR; TCRdb stores in-frame clones only, minus some. The sample shows about 1 million clones, 60% to 80% of them seen only once. Sequenced material: memory CD4+ T cells sorted from blood. Subset of the sample: CD45RA-negative fraction. Receptor source: a man aged 18 to 30 in good health.

This chain connects TRBV27 to TRBJ2-7, with a weak D call TRBD1 (6 bases). V lost 4 bases to trimming and J lost 2 bases, with 15 bases between them. Germline lookup yields CDR1 MNHEY and CDR2 SMNVEV (reference sequence). The CDR3 runs to 15 residues. This CDR3 is CASSSIRQDTYEQYF. The CDR3 coding sequence is TGTGCCAGCAGTTCAATTCGACAGGATACCTACGAGCAGTACTTC.

To note about this clone: Just one base apart from a much larger clone, this may be a read error. The same CDR3 also results from other DNA sequences found in this sample. V is TRBV5-6 and J is TRBJ2-3; D not resolved. This CDR3 contains 12 residues. Trimming shortened V by 1 base and J by 2 bases, and 2 bases separated the two germline ends. Germline V gives CDR1 SGHDT, CDR2 YYEEEE. The CDR3 loop is CASSLSTDTQYF. CDR3 in DNA: TGTGCCAGCAGCTTGTCCACAGATACGCAGTATTTT.

This clone was counted a single time. This chain joins TRBV28 and TRBJ1-2, with 7 positions matching TRBD1. V gave up 3 bases and J gave up 2 bases; unmatched junction bases: 6. There are 15 residues in the CDR3. Germline V gene sequence: CDR1 MDHEN, CDR2 SYDVKM. The CDR3 loop is CASSLGPDRNYGYTF. In nucleotides, the CDR3 is TGTGCCAGCAGTTTGGGGCCGGACAGGAACTATGGCTACACCTTC.

As to this clone: The same CDR3 arises from other DNA sequences in this sample as well. The rearrangement uses TRBV15 and TRBJ2-1, with 9 bases that match TRBD1. Germline V gene sequence: CDR1 LNHNV, CDR2 YYDKDF (reference sequence). CDR3 length: 15 residues. J gave up 0 bases and V 3 bases, and 0 bases lay outside the gene matches. The CDR3 DNA reads as TGTGCCACCAGCAGGGGACAGGGCTCCTACAATGAGCAGTTCTTC. It encodes CATSRGQGSYNEQFF. The full variable domain, in which reference TRBV15 and TRBJ2-1 provide the parts outside the CDR3, is DAMVIQNPRYQVTQFGKPVTLSCSQTLNHNVMYWYQQKSSQAPKLLFHYYDKDFNNEADTPDNFQSRRPNTSFCFLDIRSPGLGDTAMYLCATSRGQGSYNEQFFGPGTRLTVL.

The rearrangement joins TRBV10-3 to TRBJ2-5; 10 nucleotides match TRBD2. Unmatched junction bases numbered 2, after V lost 3 bases and J lost 4 bases. The CDR3 sequence is 14 residues long. Germline V gene data show CDR1 as ENHRY and CDR2 as SYGVKD. The CDR3 DNA sequence: TGTGCCATCAGTGACCTAGCGGGAGTAGAGACCCAGTACTTC. Translating it yields CAISDLAGVETQYF.

This rearrangement joins TRBV27 to TRBJ1-2; D remains ambiguous. The length of the CDR3 is 15 residues. Trimming took off 3 bases at V and 4 bases at J, with 15 bases between the two ends. Germline values: CDR1 MNHEY, CDR2 SMNVEV (reference sequence). CDR3 amino acids: CASSFRGSVGYGYTF. The CDR3 coding sequence is TGTGCCAGCAGTTTTCGCGGGTCCGTGGGCTATGGCTACACCTTC.

V is TRBV6-5 and J is TRBJ2-3, with 9 bases matching TRBD2. CDR1 and CDR2 (germline): MNHEY, SVGAGI. The CDR3 runs to 15 residues. The V and J ends lost 4 bases and 7 bases, in that order; junction bases with no gene match: 9. CDR3 DNA sequence: TGTGCCAGCAGTTTAGTGGCGGGGGGGCAAAATACGCAGTATTTT. This encodes CASSLVAGGQNTQYF.

The chain has TRBV2 and TRBJ2-5, with D unclear. Germline CDR1 reads SNHLY; CDR2 reads FYNNEI. V gave up 5 bases and J gave up 5 bases, with 6 bases separating them. This CDR3 contains 11 residues. CDR3 region: CASSQGETQYF. The CDR3 DNA reads TGTGCCAGCAGTCAAGGGGAGACCCAGTACTTC.

This chain uses TRBV5-1 with TRBJ2-7; 8 positions match TRBD1. Germline V lookup: CDR1 SGHRS, CDR2 YFSETQ. The CDR3 has 13 residues. Germline trimming cut 4 bases from V and 3 bases from J; bases unmatched to any gene: 3. The CDR3 reads CASSRTGYYEQYF. Here the CDR3 DNA reads TGCGCCAGCAGCCGGACAGGGTACTACGAGCAGTACTTC. Full variable domain (rest looked up from reference TRBV5-1 and TRBJ2-7): KAGVTQTPRYLIKTRGQQVTLSCSPISGHRSVSWYQQTPGQGLQFLFEYFSETQRNKGNFPGRFSGRQFSNSRSEMNVSTLELGDSALYLCASSRTGYYEQYFGPGTRLTVT.

The rearrangement links TRBV28 to TRBJ1-4; D gene unclear. V lost 8 bases and J 3 bases, leaving 13 bases between the germline ends. The CDR3 spans 14 residues. Germline V CDR1 and CDR2: MDHEN, SYDVKM. The CDR3 here is CASGSRAANEKLFF. CDR3 DNA: TGTGCCAGCGGTAGTCGGGCGGCTAATGAAAAACTGTTTTTT.

In regard to this clone: A much bigger clone sits one base away, suggesting this may be a read error. The chain joins TRBV11-1 to TRBJ2-7, with D hard to call. The germline V gene encodes CDR1 SGHAT and CDR2 FQDESV (reference sequence). The CDR3 loop spans 10 amino acids. The V end lost 8 bases, the J end lost 1 base, and 3 bases lay between the germline ends. CDR3 coding DNA: TGTGCCAGCGGTTCCTACGAGCAGTACTTC. This codes for CASGSYEQYF.

This clone was counted once. This chain links TRBV19 with TRBJ2-6, with D possibly TRBD1 on 5 matching bases. The V and J ends lost 6 bases and 3 bases respectively, with 12 bases between them. This CDR3 region has 15 residues. Germline CDR1 and CDR2: LNHDA and SQIVND (reference sequence). For the CDR3, the DNA is TGTGCCAGTAGGAGGTGGGGCGATGGGGCCAACGTCCTGACTTTC. Its translation: CASRRWGDGANVLTF.

The rearrangement uses TRBV18 and TRBJ1-1; possibly TRBD1 for D (5 bases). Germline-derived CDR1 and CDR2 are KGHSH and LQKENI. V lost 3 bases to trimming and J lost 3 bases, with 8 bases between them. The CDR3 covers 13 residues. CDR3 nucleotides: TGTGCCAGCTCACCCAGGGACGACACTGAAGCTTTCTTT. Protein product: CASSPRDDTEAFF.

This chain connects TRBV19 to TRBJ2-5, with D tentatively TRBD2 (6 bases). The V gene lost 7 bases and the J gene lost 5 bases, with 14 bases spanning the gap. This CDR3 comprises 13 residues. Per germline, CDR1 LNHDA and CDR2 SQIVND (reference sequence). In DNA form, the CDR3 reads TGTGCCAGTACTGTCGGGGGATCTGAGACCCAGTACTTC. Protein: CASTVGGSETQYF.

This clone was recorded at least ten times. This rearrangement joins TRBV28 to TRBJ1-2, with TRBD1 as a possible D gene (5 bases). The CDR3 runs 16 residues. V was pared by 3 bases and J by 6 bases, with 20 bases between. Germline CDR1 MDHEN, CDR2 SYDVKM. CDR3 protein: CASSFYHRGQGDGYTF. CDR3 coding DNA: TGTGCCAGCAGTTTCTATCATCGGGGTCAGGGCGATGGCTACACCTTC.

The gene calls are TRBV19 and TRBJ1-2; 11 nucleotides match TRBD1. CDR3 size: 17 residues. The V gene's germline CDR1 is LNHDA and CDR2 SQIVND (reference sequence). V was clipped by 4 bases and J by 7 bases; unmatched bases: 14. CDR3 coding DNA: TGTGCCAGTAGTAAAACGGGACAGGGGGTTTTTTCGGCTGGCTACACCTTC. Its protein product is CASSKTGQGVFSAGYTF.